A few counts support the clone carrying this T cell receptor beta chain. Its antigen is still unknown. Preparation of the TCRbeta library was carried out with unique molecular identifiers. TCRdb reprocessed the PCR reads via MiXCR and lists one record per CDR3 protein. The profile covers about 830,000 distinct CDR3 sequences, with around 17% appearing a single time and around 5.3% taken by the ten largest. From germline, CDR1 is SGHTA and CDR2 FQGTGA. Trimming cost V 5 bases and J 7 bases; bases outside gene matches: 7. The CDR3 sequence is 17 residues long. This entry belongs to a study of T-cell reconstitution after alpha-beta-depleted transplantation in children. Study-wide findings and caveats: About two months after transplant, alpha-beta T cells reportedly came from several hundred expanded graft clones.

The specimen was PBMCs, mostly from graft donor cells, collected 360 days after TCRalphabeta/CD19-depleted stem cell transplant. This rearrangement joins TRBV7-3 to TRBJ2-2; 16 bases align to TRBD2. The receptor comes from a male patient under 18 who had a stem cell transplant for acute lymphoblastic leukemia, so the T cells may come from the graft donor. As DNA, the CDR3 is TGTGCCAGCAGCCCTATGGGACTAGCGGGAGGGAACGGGGAGCTGTTTTTT. It specifies CASSPMGLAGGNGELFF. Full variable domain (rest looked up from reference TRBV7-3 and TRBJ2-2): GAGVSQTPSNKVTEKGKYVELRCDPISGHTALYWYRQSLGQGPEFLIYFQGTGAADDSGLPNDRFFAVRPEGSVSTLKIQRTERGDSAVYLCASSPMGLAGGNGELFFGEGSRLTVL.